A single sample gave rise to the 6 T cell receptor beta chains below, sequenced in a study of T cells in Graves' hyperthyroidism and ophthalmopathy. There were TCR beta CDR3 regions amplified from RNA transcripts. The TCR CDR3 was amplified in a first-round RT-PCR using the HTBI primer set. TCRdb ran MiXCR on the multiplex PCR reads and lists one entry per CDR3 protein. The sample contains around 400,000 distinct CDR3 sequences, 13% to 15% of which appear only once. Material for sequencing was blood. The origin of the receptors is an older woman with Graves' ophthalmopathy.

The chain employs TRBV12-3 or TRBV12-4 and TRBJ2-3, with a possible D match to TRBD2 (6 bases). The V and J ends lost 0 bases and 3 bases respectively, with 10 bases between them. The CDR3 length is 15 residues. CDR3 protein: CASSLARRVTDTQYF. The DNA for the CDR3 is TGTGCCAGCAGTTTAGCGAGGAGGGTGACAGATACGCAGTATTTT.

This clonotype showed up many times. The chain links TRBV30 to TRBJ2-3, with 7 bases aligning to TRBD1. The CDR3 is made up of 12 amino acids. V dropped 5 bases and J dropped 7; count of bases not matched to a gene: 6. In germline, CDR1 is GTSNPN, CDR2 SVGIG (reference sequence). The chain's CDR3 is CAWYRDRNTQYF. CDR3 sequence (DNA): TGTGCCTGGTACCGGGACAGAAATACGCAGTATTTT.

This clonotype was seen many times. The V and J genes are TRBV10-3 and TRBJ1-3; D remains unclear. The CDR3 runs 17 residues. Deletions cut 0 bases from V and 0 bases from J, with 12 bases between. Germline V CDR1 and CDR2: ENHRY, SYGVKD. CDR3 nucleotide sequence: TGTGCCATCAGTGAGTCTTTCGCCCCGGCCTCTGGAAACACCATATATTTT. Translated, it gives CAISESFAPASGNTIYF.

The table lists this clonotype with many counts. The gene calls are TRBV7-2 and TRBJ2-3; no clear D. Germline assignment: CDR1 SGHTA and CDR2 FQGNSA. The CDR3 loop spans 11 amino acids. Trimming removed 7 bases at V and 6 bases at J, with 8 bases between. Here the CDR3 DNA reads TGTGCCAGCACCCTTCTCGATACGCAGTATTTT. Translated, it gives CASTLLDTQYF.

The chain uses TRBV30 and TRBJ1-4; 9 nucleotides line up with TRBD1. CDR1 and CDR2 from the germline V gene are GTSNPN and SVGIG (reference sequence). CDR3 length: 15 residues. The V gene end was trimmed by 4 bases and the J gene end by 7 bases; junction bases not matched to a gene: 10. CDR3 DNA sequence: TGTGCCTGGACCAGGCGACAGGGGGGTAGTGAAAAACTGTTTTTT. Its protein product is CAWTRRQGGSEKLFF.

DNA of the CDR3: TGTGCCAGCAGCCCGACAGGGACCACAGATACGCAGTATTTT. Its protein is CASSPTGTTDTQYF. V and J are TRBV6-2 or TRBV6-3 and TRBJ2-3, with TRBD1 matching over 7 bases. The CDR3 runs to 14 residues. CDR1 and CDR2 from the germline V gene are MNHEY and SVGEGT. V trimming: 6 bases; J trimming: 2 bases; junction bases outside the gene matches: 5.